This T cell receptor (beta chain) was sequenced for a study of cytomegalovirus exposure and HLA in healthy donors. Generated by immunoSEQ multiplex PCR, the TCRdb table keeps only in-frame clones and is missing some. The table lists about 82,000 clones, approximately 93% of them singletons. The CDR3 contains 18 residues. Losses at the gene ends were 4 bases for V and 10 bases for J; bases not matched to a gene: 15. The germline V gene has CDR1 SGHAT and CDR2 FQNNGV. The source of this sequence is a man between 18 and 29 years old in good health and CMV-seronegative. The chain is built from TRBV11-2 and TRBJ2-1, with TRBD2 matching 14 bases. The sample taken for sequencing was PBMCs. The CDR3 DNA sequence: TGTGCCAGCAGCTCGGGACTAGCGGGAGTCCCATGGGAAGGGGAGCAGTTCTTC. It codes for CASSSGLAGVPWEGEQFF.